This T cell receptor (beta chain) is from a study of post-analysis software for immune sequencing data. This clonotype was observed a handful of times. No antigen is known for it. Germline CDR1 is SNHLY and CDR2 is FYNNEI. The CDR3 spans 13 residues. Trimming removed 8 bases at V and 5 bases at J, with 15 bases between. TCR beta cDNA libraries included unique molecular identifiers. MiXCR was run by TCRdb on the PCR reads, yielding one entry per CDR3 protein. The repertoire holds over 300,000 distinct CDR3 sequences, with around a third as singletons. Findings of the study overall: TRBV5-6, TRBV5-1 and TRBV20-1 belonged to a set of a handful of TRBV segments that were more frequent in patients than controls.

V and J are TRBV2 and TRBJ2-5; no clear D. Sequences were obtained from blood. This TCR was recovered from a girl aged 10 to 17 with multiple sclerosis. CDR3 loop: CASQAYRTETQYF. DNA for the CDR3: TGTGCCAGCCAGGCCTACCGGACGGAGACCCAGTACTTC.